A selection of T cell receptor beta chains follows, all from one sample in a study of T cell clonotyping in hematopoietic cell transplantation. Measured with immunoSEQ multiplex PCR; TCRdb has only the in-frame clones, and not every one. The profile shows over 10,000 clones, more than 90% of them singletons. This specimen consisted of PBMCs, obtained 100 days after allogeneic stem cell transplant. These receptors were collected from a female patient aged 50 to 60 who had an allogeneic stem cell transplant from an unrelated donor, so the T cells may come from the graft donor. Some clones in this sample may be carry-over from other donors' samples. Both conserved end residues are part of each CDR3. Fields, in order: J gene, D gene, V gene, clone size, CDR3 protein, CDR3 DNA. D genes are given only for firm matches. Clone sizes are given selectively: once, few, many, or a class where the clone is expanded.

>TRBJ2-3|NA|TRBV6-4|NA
CASSSGSTDTQYF
TGTGCCAGCAGTAGCGGGAGCACAGATACGCAGTATTTT
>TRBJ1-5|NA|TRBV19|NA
CASSIRVEGFNQAQHF
TGTGCCAGTAGTATCCGGGTGGAAGGGTTTAATCAGGCCCAGCATTTT
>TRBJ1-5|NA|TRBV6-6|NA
CASSSGNQPQHF
TGTGCCAGCAGTTCCGGGAATCAGCCCCAGCATTTT
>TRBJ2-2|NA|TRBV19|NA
CAIRGAGNTGELFF
TGTGCCATTCGGGGGGCGGGGAACACCGGGGAGCTGTTTTTT
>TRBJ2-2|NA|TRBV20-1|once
CSAPGYAELFF
TGCAGTGCTCCAGGGTATGCGGAGCTGTTTTTT
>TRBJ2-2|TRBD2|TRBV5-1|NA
CASSLAGANTGELFF
TGCGCCAGCAGCTTAGCGGGAGCGAACACCGGGGAGCTGTTTTTT
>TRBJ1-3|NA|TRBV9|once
CASSVSGSSGNTIYF
TGTGCCAGCAGCGTATCGGGAAGCTCTGGAAACACCATATATTTT
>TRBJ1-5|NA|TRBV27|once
CASSLRAGSYSNQPQHF
TGTGCCAGCAGTTTAAGGGCAGGGTCGTATAGCAATCAGCCCCAGCATTTT
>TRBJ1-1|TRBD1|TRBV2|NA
CASRETGVTEAFF
TGTGCCAGCAGGGAGACAGGGGTGACTGAAGCTTTCTTT
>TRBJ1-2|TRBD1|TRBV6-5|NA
CASSSNQGGNGYTF
TGTGCCAGCAGTTCAAACCAGGGGGGGAATGGCTACACCTTC
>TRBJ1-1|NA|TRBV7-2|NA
CASSLEAVSEAFF
TGTGCCAGCAGCTTAGAAGCAGTCTCTGAAGCTTTCTTT
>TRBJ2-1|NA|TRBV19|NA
CASTSGRISGFSSYNEQFF
TGTGCCAGTACCTCCGGTCGTATTAGCGGCTTTAGCTCCTACAATGAGCAGTTCTTC
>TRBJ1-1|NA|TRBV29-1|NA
CSGSRANTEAFF
TGCAGCGGCAGCAGGGCGAACACTGAAGCTTTCTTT
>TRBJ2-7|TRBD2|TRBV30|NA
CAHFIAGGRGEQYF
TGTGCTCATTTCATAGCGGGAGGGCGGGGCGAGCAGTACTTC
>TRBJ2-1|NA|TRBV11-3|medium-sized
CASSSRNLGSYNEQFF
TGTGCCAGCAGCTCGCGAAACCTAGGGTCCTACAATGAGCAGTTCTTC
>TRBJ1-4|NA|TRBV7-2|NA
CASSDPPNEKLFF
TGTGCCAGCAGCGACCCCCCGAATGAAAAACTGTTTTTT
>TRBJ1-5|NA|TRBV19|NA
CASTIYSNQPQHF
TGTGCCAGTACCATTTATAGCAATCAGCCCCAGCATTTT
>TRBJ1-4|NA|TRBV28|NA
CASSFNRGMYEKLFF
TGTGCCAGCAGTTTTAATCGGGGGATGTATGAAAAACTGTTTTTT
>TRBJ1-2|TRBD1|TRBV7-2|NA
CASSFQGAYGYTF
TGTGCCAGCAGCTTCCAGGGGGCGTATGGCTACACCTTC
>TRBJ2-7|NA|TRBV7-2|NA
CASSLMEGSYEQYF
TGTGCCAGCAGCTTAATGGAGGGGTCCTACGAGCAGTACTTC
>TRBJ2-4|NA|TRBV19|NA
CASSMRTVAKNIQYF
TGTGCCAGTAGTATGAGGACAGTAGCCAAAAACATTCAGTACTTC
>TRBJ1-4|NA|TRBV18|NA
CASSTGFEKLFF
TGTGCCAGCTCAACAGGGTTTGAAAAACTGTTTTTT
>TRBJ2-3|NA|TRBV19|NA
CASTRWPSTDTQYF
TGTGCCAGTACCCGGTGGCCTAGCACAGATACGCAGTATTTT
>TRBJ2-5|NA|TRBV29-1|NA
CSAGENMQETQYF
TGCAGCGCGGGGGAAAACATGCAAGAGACCCAGTACTTC
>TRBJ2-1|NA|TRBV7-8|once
CASSSLTILPSALQFF
TGTGCCAGCAGCTCCCTCACTATCCTTCCTAGCGCCCTACAGTTCTTC
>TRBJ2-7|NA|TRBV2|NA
CASRIAGSGEQYF
TGTGCCAGCAGAATTGCAGGGTCTGGGGAGCAGTACTTC
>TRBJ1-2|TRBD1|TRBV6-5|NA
CASRYSGTGAGYTF
TGTGCCAGCAGGTACTCCGGGACAGGGGCCGGCTACACCTTC
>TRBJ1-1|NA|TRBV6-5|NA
CASRYPTENTEAFF
TGTGCCAGCAGGTACCCAACAGAGAACACTGAAGCTTTCTTT
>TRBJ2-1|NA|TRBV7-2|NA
CASSQGPGNAYNEQFF
TGTGCCAGCAGCCAAGGACCGGGGAACGCCTACAATGAGCAGTTCTTC
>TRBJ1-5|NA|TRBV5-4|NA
CASSLGERQPQHF
TGTGCCAGCAGCTTGGGCGAGCGTCAGCCCCAGCATTTT
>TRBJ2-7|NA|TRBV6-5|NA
CASSYLGTDSYEQYF
TGTGCCAGCAGTTACCTGGGGACGGACTCCTACGAGCAGTACTTC
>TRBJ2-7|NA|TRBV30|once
CAWSSGTYEQYF
TGTGCCTGGAGTTCTGGGACCTACGAGCAGTACTTC
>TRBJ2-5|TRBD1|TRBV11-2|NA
CASSSGQVKETQYF
TGTGCCAGCAGCTCGGGACAGGTGAAAGAGACCCAGTACTTC
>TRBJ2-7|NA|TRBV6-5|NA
CASTQGVAYEQYF
TGTGCCAGCACCCAGGGAGTCGCCTACGAGCAGTACTTC
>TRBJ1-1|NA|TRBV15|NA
CATSRDLWGSTNTEAFF
TGTGCCACCAGCAGAGATCTATGGGGCAGCACGAACACTGAAGCTTTCTTT
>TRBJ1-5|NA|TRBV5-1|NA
CASSLEGTVNQPQHF
TGCGCCAGCAGCTTGGAAGGGACCGTCAATCAGCCCCAGCATTTT
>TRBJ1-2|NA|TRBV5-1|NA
CASSLDADGYTF
TGCGCCAGCAGCTTGGATGCGGATGGCTACACCTTC
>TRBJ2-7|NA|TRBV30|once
CAWAPRDGVEQYF
TGTGCCTGGGCCCCTAGAGACGGGGTCGAGCAGTACTTC
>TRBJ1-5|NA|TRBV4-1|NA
CASSQDYENQPQHF
TGCGCCAGCAGCCAAGACTACGAGAATCAGCCCCAGCATTTT
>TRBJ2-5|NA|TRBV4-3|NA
CASSQDQEYQETQYF
TGCGCCAGCAGCCAAGATCAGGAGTACCAAGAGACCCAGTACTTC
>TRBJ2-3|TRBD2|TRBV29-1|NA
CSVTPGTSSPDTQYF
TGCAGCGTTACCCCCGGGACTAGTTCTCCAGATACGCAGTATTTT
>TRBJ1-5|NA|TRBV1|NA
CTSSPRTGGEPDQPQHF
TGCACCAGCAGCCCTCGGACAGGGGGCGAACCGGATCAGCCCCAGCATTTT
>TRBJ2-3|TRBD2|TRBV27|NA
CASGTSGGGDTQYF
TGTGCCAGCGGGACTAGCGGGGGTGGTGATACGCAGTATTTT
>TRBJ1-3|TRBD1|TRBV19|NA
CASSSPGEGQLNFGNTIYF
TGTGCCAGTAGTTCGCCGGGTGAGGGACAGCTAAACTTCGGAAACACCATATATTTT
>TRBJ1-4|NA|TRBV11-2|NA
CASSSGVLGLDEKLFF
TGTGCCAGCAGCTCTGGCGTTTTGGGGCTGGATGAAAAACTGTTTTTT
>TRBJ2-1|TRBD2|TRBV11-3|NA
CASSLELGGNNEQFF
TGTGCCAGCAGCTTAGAGCTGGGGGGGAACAATGAGCAGTTCTTC
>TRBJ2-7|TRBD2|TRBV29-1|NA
CSVDSASGRGYEQYF
TGCAGCGTTGATTCTGCTAGCGGGAGAGGTTACGAGCAGTACTTC
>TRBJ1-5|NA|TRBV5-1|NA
CASSRTGSSNQPQHF
TGCGCCAGCAGCCGTACAGGGTCGAGCAATCAGCCCCAGCATTTT
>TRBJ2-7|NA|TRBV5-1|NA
CASSPTGYEQYF
TGCGCCAGCAGCCCTACAGGGTACGAGCAGTACTTC
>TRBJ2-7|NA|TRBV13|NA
CASSGESLNYEQYF
TGTGCCAGCAGCGGCGAGAGCTTAAACTACGAGCAGTACTTC
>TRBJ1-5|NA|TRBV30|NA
CAWRPRTDYSNQPQHF
TGTGCCTGGAGACCAAGGACAGACTATAGCAATCAGCCCCAGCATTTT
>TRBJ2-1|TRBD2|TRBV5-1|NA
CASSLSGGPYNEQFF
TGCGCCAGCAGCTTGAGCGGGGGGCCCTACAATGAGCAGTTCTTC
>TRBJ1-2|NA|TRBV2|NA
CATDYYGYTF
TGTGCCACCGACTACTATGGCTACACCTTC
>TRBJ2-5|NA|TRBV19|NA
CASSIADQETQYF
TGTGCCAGTAGTATAGCTGACCAAGAGACCCAGTACTTC
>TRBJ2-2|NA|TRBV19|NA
CASSIGLGGPRTGELFF
TGTGCCAGTAGTATAGGTCTCGGGGGCCCGAGGACCGGGGAGCTGTTTTTT
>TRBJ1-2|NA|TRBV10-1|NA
CASSAGFYGQAHSGYTF
TGCGCCAGCAGTGCGGGATTTTACGGACAAGCGCATTCGGGCTACACCTTC
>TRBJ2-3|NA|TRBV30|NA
CAWTQRRADTQYF
TGTGCCTGGACGCAGCGCCGGGCAGATACGCAGTATTTT
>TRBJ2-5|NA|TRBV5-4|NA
CASSLAVGEETQYF
TGTGCCAGCAGCTTGGCGGTCGGGGAGGAGACCCAGTACTTC
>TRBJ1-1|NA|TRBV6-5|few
CASSYTKGSEAFF
TGTGCCAGCAGTTACACTAAAGGTTCTGAAGCTTTCTTT